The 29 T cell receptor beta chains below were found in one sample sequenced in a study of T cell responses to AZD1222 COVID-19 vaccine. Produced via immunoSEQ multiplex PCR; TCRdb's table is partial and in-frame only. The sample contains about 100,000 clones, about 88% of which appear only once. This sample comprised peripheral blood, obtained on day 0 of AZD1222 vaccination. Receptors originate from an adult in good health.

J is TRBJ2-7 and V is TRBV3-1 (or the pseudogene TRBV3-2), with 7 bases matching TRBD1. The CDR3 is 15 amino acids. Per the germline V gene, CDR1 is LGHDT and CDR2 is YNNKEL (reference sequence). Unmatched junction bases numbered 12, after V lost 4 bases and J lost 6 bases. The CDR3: CASSRKGQVVSEQYF. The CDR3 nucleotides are TGTGCCAGCAGCCGGAAAGGACAGGTCGTGTCCGAGCAGTACTTC.

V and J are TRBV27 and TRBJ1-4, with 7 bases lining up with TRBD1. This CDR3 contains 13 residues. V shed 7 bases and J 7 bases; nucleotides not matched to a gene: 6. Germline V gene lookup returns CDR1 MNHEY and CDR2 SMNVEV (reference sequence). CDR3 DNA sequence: TGTGCCAGCACGACAGGGAGGGGTGAAAAACTGTTTTTT. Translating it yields CASTTGRGEKLFF.

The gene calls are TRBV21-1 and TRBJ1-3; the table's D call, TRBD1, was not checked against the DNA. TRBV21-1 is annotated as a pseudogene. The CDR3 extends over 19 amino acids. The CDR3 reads CASSKGSPGTGVEGNTIYF. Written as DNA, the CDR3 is TGTGCCAGCAGCAAAGGGAGTCCCGGGACAGGGGTAGAGGGAAACACCATATATTTT.

The CDR3 nucleotides are TGTGCCAGCAGTGACGTTGGGGTATCGTACAATGAGCAGTTCTTC. Amino acid sequence: CASSDVGVSYNEQFF. The chain uses TRBV6-7 and TRBJ2-1; D remains ambiguous. Being an ORF, TRBV6-7 has a function that is uncertain. The CDR3 consists of 15 residues. Trimming took off 5 bases at V and 4 bases at J, with 15 bases between the two ends.

The CDR3 loop is CAISGASGLNTEAFF. In DNA form, the CDR3 reads TGTGCCATCAGTGGGGCTTCAGGCCTGAACACTGAAGCTTTCTTT. V and J are TRBV10-3 and TRBJ1-1; D call uncertain. The CDR3 length is 15 residues. V dropped 4 bases and J dropped 0 bases, with 12 bases sitting between them. CDR1 ENHRY and CDR2 SYGVKD come from the germline V gene.

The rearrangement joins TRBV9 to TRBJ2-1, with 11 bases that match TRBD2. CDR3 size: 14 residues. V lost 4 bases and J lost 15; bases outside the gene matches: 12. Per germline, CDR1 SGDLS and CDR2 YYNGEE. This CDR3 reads CASSPRSSGRGGFF. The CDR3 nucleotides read TGTGCCAGCAGCCCCCGGAGTAGCGGGAGGGGGGGGTTCTTC.

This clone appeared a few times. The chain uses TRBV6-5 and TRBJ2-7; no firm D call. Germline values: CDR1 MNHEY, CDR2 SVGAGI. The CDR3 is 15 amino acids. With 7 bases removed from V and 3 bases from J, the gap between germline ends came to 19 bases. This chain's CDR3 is CASTLLGSGDYEQYF. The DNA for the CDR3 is TGTGCCAGCACCCTTCTCGGATCTGGTGACTACGAGCAGTACTTC.

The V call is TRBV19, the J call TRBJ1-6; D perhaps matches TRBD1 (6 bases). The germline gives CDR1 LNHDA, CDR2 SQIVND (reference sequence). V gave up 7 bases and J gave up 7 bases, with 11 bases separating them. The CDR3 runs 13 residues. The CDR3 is CASNLQGNSPLHF. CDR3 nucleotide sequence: TGTGCCAGTAACCTACAGGGAAATTCACCCCTCCACTTT.

In nucleotides, the CDR3 is TGTGCCAGTAGTATTCAAACGGGACAGGGGTACGAGCAGTACTTC. It codes for CASSIQTGQGYEQYF. V is TRBV19 and J is TRBJ2-7; TRBD1 matches at 10 bases. The V segment lost 3 bases and the J segment 4 bases; nucleotides outside the gene matches: 6. Germline lookup yields CDR1 LNHDA and CDR2 SQIVND (reference sequence). The CDR3 extends over 15 amino acids.

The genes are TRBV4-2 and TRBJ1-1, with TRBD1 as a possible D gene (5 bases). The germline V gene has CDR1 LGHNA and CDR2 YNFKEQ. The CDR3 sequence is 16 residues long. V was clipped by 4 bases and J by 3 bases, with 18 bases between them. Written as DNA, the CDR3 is TGTGCCAGCAGCCCCCCTTGGACACTGGGGGACACTGAAGCTTTCTTT. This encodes CASSPPWTLGDTEAFF.

CDR3 amino acids: CASSTGQGVAGELFF. For the CDR3, the DNA is TGCGCCAGCAGCACGGGACAGGGTGTCGCCGGGGAGCTGTTTTTT. The chain links TRBV5-1 to TRBJ2-2; 9 bases align to TRBD1. Trimming took 4 bases from V and 6 from J; bases not matched to a gene: 7. The CDR3 loop spans 15 amino acids. From germline, CDR1 is SGHRS and CDR2 YFSETQ.

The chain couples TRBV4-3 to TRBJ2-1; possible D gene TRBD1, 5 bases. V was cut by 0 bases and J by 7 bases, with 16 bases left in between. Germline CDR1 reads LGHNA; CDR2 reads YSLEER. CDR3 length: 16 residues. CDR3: CASSQDFGAVRNEQFF. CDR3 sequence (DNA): TGCGCCAGCAGCCAAGATTTTGGGGCAGTACGTAATGAGCAGTTCTTC.

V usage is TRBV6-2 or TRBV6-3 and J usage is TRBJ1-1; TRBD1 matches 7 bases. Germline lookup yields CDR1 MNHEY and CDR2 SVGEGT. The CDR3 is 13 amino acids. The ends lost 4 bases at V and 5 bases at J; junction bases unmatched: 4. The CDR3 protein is CASSSGGWTEAFF. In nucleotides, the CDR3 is TGTGCCAGCAGTTCAGGGGGTTGGACTGAAGCTTTCTTT.

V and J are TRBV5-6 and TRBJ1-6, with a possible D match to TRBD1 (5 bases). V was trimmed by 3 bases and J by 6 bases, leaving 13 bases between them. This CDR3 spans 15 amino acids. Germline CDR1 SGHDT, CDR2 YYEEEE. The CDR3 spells CASSSPGRLNSPLHF. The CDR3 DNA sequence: TGTGCCAGCAGCTCGCCAGGGCGACTTAATTCACCCCTCCACTTT.

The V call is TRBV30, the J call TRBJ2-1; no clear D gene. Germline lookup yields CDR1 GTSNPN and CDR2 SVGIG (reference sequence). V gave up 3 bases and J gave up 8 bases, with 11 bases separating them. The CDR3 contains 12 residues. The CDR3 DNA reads TGTGCCTGGAGCCCCTCCCGAGATGAGCAGTTCTTC. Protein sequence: CAWSPSRDEQFF. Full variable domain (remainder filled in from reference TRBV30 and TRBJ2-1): SQTIHQWPATLVQPVGSPLSLECTVEGTSNPNLYWYRQAAGRGLQLLFYSVGIGQISSEVPQNLSASRPQDRQFILSSKKLLLSDSGFYLCAWSPSRDEQFFGPGTRLTVL.

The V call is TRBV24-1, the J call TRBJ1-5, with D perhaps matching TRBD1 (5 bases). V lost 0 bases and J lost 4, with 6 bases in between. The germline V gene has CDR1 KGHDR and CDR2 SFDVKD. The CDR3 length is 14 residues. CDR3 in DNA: TGTGCCACCAGTGATTTGGACAGTAATCAGCCCCAGCATTTT. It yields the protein CATSDLDSNQPQHF.

CDR3 bases: TGTGCCAGCAGTTCTCCTACGTTCTCTGGGGCCAACGTCCTGACTTTC. Its protein is CASSSPTFSGANVLTF. The rearrangement links TRBV6-2 or TRBV6-3 to TRBJ2-6; no firm D call. The CDR3 is 16 residues long. CDR1 and CDR2 from the germline V gene are MNHEY and SVGEGT. Trimming left V 4 bases short and J 0 bases short, with 10 bases between.

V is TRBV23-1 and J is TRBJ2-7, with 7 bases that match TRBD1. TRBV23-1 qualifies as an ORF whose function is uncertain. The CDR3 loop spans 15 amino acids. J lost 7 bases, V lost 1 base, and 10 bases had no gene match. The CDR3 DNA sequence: TGCGCCAGCAGTCAATACCGGACAGGTCCCTCTGAGCAGTACTTC. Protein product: CASSQYRTGPSEQYF.

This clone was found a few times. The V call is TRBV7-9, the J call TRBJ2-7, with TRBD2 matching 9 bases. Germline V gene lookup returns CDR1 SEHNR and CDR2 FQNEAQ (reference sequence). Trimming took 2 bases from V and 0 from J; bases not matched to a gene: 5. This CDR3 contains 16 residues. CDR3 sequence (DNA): TGTGCCAGCAGCTTATTAGCGGGAGATAGCTCCTACGAGCAGTACTTC. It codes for CASSLLAGDSSYEQYF.

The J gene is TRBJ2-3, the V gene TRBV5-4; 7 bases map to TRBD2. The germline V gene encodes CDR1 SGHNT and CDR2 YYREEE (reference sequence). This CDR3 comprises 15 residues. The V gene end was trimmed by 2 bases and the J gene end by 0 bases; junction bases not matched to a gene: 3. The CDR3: CASSLSGTSTDTQYF. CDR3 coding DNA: TGTGCCAGCAGCTTAAGCGGGACTAGCACAGATACGCAGTATTTT.

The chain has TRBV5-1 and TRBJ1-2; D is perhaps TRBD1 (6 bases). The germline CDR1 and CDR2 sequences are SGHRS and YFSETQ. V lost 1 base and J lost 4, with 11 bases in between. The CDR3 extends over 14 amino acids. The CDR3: CASSLNRDAYGYTF. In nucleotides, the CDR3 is TGCGCCAGCAGCTTGAACAGGGATGCCTATGGCTACACCTTC.

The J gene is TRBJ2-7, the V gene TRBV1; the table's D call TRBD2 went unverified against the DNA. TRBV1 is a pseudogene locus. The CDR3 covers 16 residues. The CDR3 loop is CTSSQAGGRALGEQYF. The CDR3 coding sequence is TGCACCAGCAGCCAAGCGGGGGGGAGGGCCCTTGGCGAGCAGTACTTC.

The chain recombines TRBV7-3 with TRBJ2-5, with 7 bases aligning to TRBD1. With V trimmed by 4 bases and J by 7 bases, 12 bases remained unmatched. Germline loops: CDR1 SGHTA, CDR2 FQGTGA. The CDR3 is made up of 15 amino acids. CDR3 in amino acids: CASSSSQGFGGTQYF. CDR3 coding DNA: TGTGCCAGCAGCTCATCACAGGGGTTTGGGGGGACCCAGTACTTC.

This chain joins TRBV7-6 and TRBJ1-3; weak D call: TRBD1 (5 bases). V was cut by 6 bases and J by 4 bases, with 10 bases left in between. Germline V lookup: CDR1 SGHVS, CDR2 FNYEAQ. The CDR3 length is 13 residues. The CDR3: CASSSGSGNTIYF. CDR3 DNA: TGTGCCAGCAGTTCAGGGTCCGGAAACACCATATATTTT.

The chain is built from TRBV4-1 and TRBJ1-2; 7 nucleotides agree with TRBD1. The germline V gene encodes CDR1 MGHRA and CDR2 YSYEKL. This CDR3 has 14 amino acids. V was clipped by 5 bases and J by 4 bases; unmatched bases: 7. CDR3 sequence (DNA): TGCGCCAGCAGCTCTCCTGGGGACAGCTATGGCTACACCTTC. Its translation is CASSSPGDSYGYTF.

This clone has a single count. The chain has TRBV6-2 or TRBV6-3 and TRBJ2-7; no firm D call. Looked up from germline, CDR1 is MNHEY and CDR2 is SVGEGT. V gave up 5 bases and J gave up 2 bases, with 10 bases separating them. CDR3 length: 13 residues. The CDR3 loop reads CASSLTSTYEQYF. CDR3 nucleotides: TGTGCCAGCAGTCTCACCTCTACCTACGAGCAGTACTTC.

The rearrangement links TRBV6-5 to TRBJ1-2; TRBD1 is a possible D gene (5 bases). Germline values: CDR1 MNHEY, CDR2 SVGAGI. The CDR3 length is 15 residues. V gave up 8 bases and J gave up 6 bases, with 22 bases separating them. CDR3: CASLPTLTRGDGYTF. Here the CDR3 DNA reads TGTGCCAGCCTGCCCACGCTCACCCGGGGCGATGGCTACACCTTC.

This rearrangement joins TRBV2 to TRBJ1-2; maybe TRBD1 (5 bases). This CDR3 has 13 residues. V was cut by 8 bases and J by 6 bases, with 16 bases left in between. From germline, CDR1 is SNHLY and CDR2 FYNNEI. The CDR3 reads CASGLEGGDGYTF. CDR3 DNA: TGTGCCAGCGGCCTGGAGGGAGGGGATGGCTACACCTTC.

DNA for the CDR3: TGCGCCAGCAGCCAGACGACAGGTCTGATAAGCTCTGGGGCCAACGTCCTGACTTTC. This sequence encodes CASSQTTGLISSGANVLTF. The chain uses TRBV4-3 and TRBJ2-6, with D perhaps TRBD1 (6 bases). The CDR3 covers 19 residues. Trimming took 3 bases from V and 0 from J, leaving 18 bases between them. The germline V gene has CDR1 LGHNA and CDR2 YSLEER.